This T cell receptor (beta chain) was sequenced for a study of cytomegalovirus exposure and HLA in healthy donors. Overall study results and limits: CMV serostatus was the sole immune exposure information available.

Remarks on this clone: No antigen is known for it.

The V gene end was trimmed by 2 bases and the J gene end by 1 base; junction bases not matched to a gene: 8. Germline loops: CDR1 MRHNA, CDR2 SNTAGT. The CDR3 covers 18 residues. Amplification used 60 Vbeta primers and 13 Jbeta primers. Using immunoSEQ multiplex PCR, the repertoire was profiled, and TCRdb retains in-frame clones only, with some absent. The sample carries around 200,000 clones, around 85% recorded once. Sequencing was performed on PBMCs. The clonotype comes from a woman between 45 and 65 years old in good health and CMV-seronegative. This chain uses TRBV6-4 with TRBJ1-5, with TRBD1 identical over 10 bases. The CDR3 nucleotides are TGTGCCAGCAGTGACGGGACAGGGGTAAGAGTGAGCAATCAGCCCCAGCATTTT. Protein sequence: CASSDGTGVRVSNQPQHF.